The source of this TCR beta chain is a study of post-analysis software for immune sequencing data. On the study more broadly: Relapsing-remitting, secondary progressive and progressive-relapsing forms made up the multiple sclerosis disease courses.

TCR beta libraries were prepared from cDNA with unique molecular identifiers. Researchers reported 400,000 to 600,000 cDNA molecules coming from roughly 1 to 10 million T cells. TCRdb called the PCR reads again in MiXCR, with one record for every CDR3 protein. The sample holds about 540,000 distinct CDR3 sequences, around a third seen once. This clonotype has just a few counts. No antigen is known for it. Study observations and caveats: Relative to controls, patients with multiple sclerosis showed significantly lower normalized Chao1 diversity. The study found TRBV5-6, TRBV5-1 and TRBV20-1 among five or six TRBV segments more frequent in patients than controls. Clustering by F measure revealed strong co-clustering among samples prepared together in one batch.

After removal of 1 base from V and 2 bases from J, the junction contained 2 bases not matched to a gene. Germline CDR1 and CDR2: SGHAT and FQNNGV. The CDR3 covers 15 residues. The chain combines TRBV11-2 with TRBJ1-2; TRBD1 aligns across 9 bases. Sequencing was carried out using blood. The source is a girl aged 2-17 years with multiple sclerosis. In DNA, the CDR3 is TGTGCCAGCAGCTTAGCGGGACAGGGAAACTATGGCTACACCTTC. This codes for CASSLAGQGNYGYTF.